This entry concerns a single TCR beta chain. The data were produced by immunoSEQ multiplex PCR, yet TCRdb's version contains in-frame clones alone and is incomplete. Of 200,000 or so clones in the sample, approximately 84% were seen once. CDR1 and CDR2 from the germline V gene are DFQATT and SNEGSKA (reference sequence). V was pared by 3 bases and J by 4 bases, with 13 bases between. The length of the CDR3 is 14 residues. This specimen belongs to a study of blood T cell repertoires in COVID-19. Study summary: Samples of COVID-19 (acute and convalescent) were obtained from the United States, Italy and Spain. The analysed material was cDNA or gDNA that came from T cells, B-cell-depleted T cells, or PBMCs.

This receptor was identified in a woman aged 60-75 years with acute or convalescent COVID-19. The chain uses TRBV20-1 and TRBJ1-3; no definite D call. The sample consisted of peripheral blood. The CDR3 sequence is CSASRLMWGNTIYF. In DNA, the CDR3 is TGCAGTGCTAGTCGACTCATGTGGGGAAACACCATATATTTT.